The 12 T cell receptor beta chains below were found in one sample sequenced in a study of low-dose radiotherapy and immunotherapy resistance in tumors. cDNA synthesis used a TRAV/TRBV-specific primer set for both chains. The authors amplified TCRs for roughly 20 PCR cycles with a constant-region primer and a V-primer adapter. Via MiXCR, TCRdb re-called the reads, giving one row per CDR3 protein. The table has 7,100 or so distinct CDR3 sequences, about 57% seen once. The receptors originated from a human donor with advanced metastatic prostate, ovarian, gallbladder or colorectal cancer (not recorded which). This table probably holds off-target reads from a library built for another chain.

The table lists this clonotype with a count of one. Sequence at one end of the junction differs from germline and may be a read error. The genes are TRBV5-1 and TRBJ1-1; D remains unclear. The CDR3 runs to 15 residues. Germline-derived CDR1 and CDR2 are SGHRS and YFSETQ. CDR3 region: CTSSPREGTNTEAFF. The CDR3 DNA reads TGCACCAGCAGCCCCCGGGAGGGTACGAACACTGAAGCTTTCTTT.

The chain combines TRBV10-3 with TRBJ2-1; no reliable D call. The germline V gene has CDR1 ENHRY and CDR2 SYGVKD. There are 13 residues in the CDR3. With 5 bases removed from V and 7 bases from J, the gap between germline ends came to 12 bases. DNA of the CDR3: TGTGCCATCAGTCTGGACGGCAAAAATGAGCAGTTCTTC. Amino acid sequence: CAISLDGKNEQFF.

The chain couples TRBV5-1 to TRBJ2-2; D is perhaps TRBD1 (6 bases). Germline V CDR1 and CDR2: SGHRS, YFSETQ. The CDR3 contains 13 residues. Trimming took off 1 base at V and 6 bases at J, with 7 bases between the two ends. CDR3 coding DNA: TGCGCCAGCAGCTTGACAGGGCCCGGGGAGCTGTTTTTT. Translated, it gives CASSLTGPGELFF. Complete variable domain (other parts from reference TRBV5-1 and TRBJ2-2): KAGVTQTPRYLIKTRGQQVTLSCSPISGHRSVSWYQQTPGQGLQFLFEYFSETQRNKGNFPGRFSGRQFSNSRSEMNVSTLELGDSALYLCASSLTGPGELFFGEGSRLTVL.

The J gene is TRBJ1-2, the V gene TRBV19, with 7 bases fitting TRBD1. The junction had 9 bases not matched to a gene; V was cut back by 5 bases and J by 3 bases. The CDR3 has 15 amino acids. Germline-derived CDR1 and CDR2 are LNHDA and SQIVND (reference sequence). Here the CDR3 reads CASSLATGTDYGYTF. The CDR3 DNA reads TGTGCCAGTAGTCTAGCGACAGGGACGGACTATGGCTACACCTTC. Full variable domain (remainder filled in from reference TRBV19 and TRBJ1-2): DGGITQSPKYLFRKEGQNVTLSCEQNLNHDAMYWYRQDPGQGLRLIYYSQIVNDFQKGDIAEGYSVSREKKESFPLTVTSAQKNPTAFYLCASSLATGTDYGYTFGSGTRLTVV.

The rearrangement links TRBV5-1 to TRBJ2-3, with 9 bases that match TRBD1. Germline V gene data show CDR1 as SGHRS and CDR2 as YFSETQ. The length of the CDR3 is 15 residues. J lost 6 bases, V lost 4 bases, and 9 bases had no gene match. The CDR3 DNA is TGCGCCAGCAGCACACCGGGACAGGGTTCTGATACGCAGTATTTT. Amino acids: CASSTPGQGSDTQYF. Together with reference TRBV5-1 and TRBJ2-3, the CDR3 gives the full variable domain: KAGVTQTPRYLIKTRGQQVTLSCSPISGHRSVSWYQQTPGQGLQFLFEYFSETQRNKGNFPGRFSGRQFSNSRSEMNVSTLELGDSALYLCASSTPGQGSDTQYFGPGTRLTVL.

This clonotype was seen a few times. This chain connects TRBV28 to TRBJ2-1; D remains ambiguous. Deletions cut 7 bases from V and 4 bases from J, with 8 bases between. The germline CDR1 and CDR2 sequences are MDHEN and SYDVKM. The CDR3 loop spans 12 amino acids. The CDR3 protein is CASKGNYNEQFF. As DNA, the CDR3 is TGTGCCAGCAAGGGCAATTACAATGAGCAGTTCTTC.

The sample holds a few counts of this clonotype. The V gene is TRBV28, the J gene TRBJ1-2, with 7 bases matching TRBD1. The junction had 22 bases not matched to a gene; V was cut back by 5 bases and J by 7 bases. In germline, CDR1 is MDHEN, CDR2 SYDVKM. The CDR3 is made up of 18 amino acids. The CDR3 spells CASSEPTTGYGRAAGYTF. The CDR3 DNA sequence: TGTGCCAGCAGTGAACCCACGACAGGGTACGGTAGAGCGGCTGGCTACACCTTC.

In this sample, this clonotype turned up once. The V and J genes are TRBV5-1 and TRBJ2-7; D remains ambiguous. The V and J ends lost 0 bases and 2 bases respectively, with 9 bases between them. The germline CDR1 and CDR2 sequences are SGHRS and YFSETQ. The CDR3 sequence is 14 residues long. CDR3 loop: CASSLDGRTYEQYF. The CDR3 DNA reads TGCGCCAGCAGCTTGGATGGCAGAACCTACGAGCAGTACTTC.

The CDR3 DNA is TGCAGTGCTAGACCCGCGCCTCAGGGGAAGGGAGAAAAACTGTTTTTT. The encoded protein is CSARPAPQGKGEKLFF. The chain employs TRBV20-1 and TRBJ1-4; a weak D match, TRBD1 (6 bases). V gave up 2 bases and J gave up 8 bases, with 21 bases separating them. Germline loops: CDR1 DFQATT, CDR2 SNEGSKA (reference sequence). The CDR3 extends over 16 amino acids.

V and J are TRBV24-1 and TRBJ2-1; 9 nucleotides align to TRBD1. The V segment lost 9 bases and the J segment 4 bases; nucleotides outside the gene matches: 3. Germline V CDR1 and CDR2: KGHDR, SFDVKD. This CDR3 region has 13 residues. As DNA, the CDR3 is TGTGCCACCGGGACAGGGCGATACAATGAGCAGTTCTTC. This translates into CATGTGRYNEQFF.

This clonotype was seen more than once but under ten times. V gene TRBV19 combines with J gene TRBJ2-2, with 7 bases matching TRBD2. Germline V lookup: CDR1 LNHDA, CDR2 SQIVND (reference sequence). The CDR3 is 17 residues long. The trim removed 7 bases at V and 2 bases at J, leaving 13 bases unmatched. The CDR3, as DNA: TGTGCCAGTACCCCGGAACCGGGGAGGGTAAACACCGGGGAGCTGTTTTTT. It yields the protein CASTPEPGRVNTGELFF. The full variable domain, rest sourced from reference TRBV19 and TRBJ2-2, is DGGITQSPKYLFRKEGQNVTLSCEQNLNHDAMYWYRQDPGQGLRLIYYSQIVNDFQKGDIAEGYSVSREKKESFPLTVTSAQKNPTAFYLCASTPEPGRVNTGELFFGEGSRLTVL.

This clonotype was counted a single time. The J gene is TRBJ2-1, the V gene TRBV7-8, with D perhaps matching TRBD2 (6 bases). Germline V gene data show CDR1 as SGHVS and CDR2 as FQNEAQ. CDR3 size: 15 residues. Trimming took off 5 bases at V and 0 bases at J, with 11 bases between the two ends. CDR3 sequence: CASSVPGLSYNEQFF. The CDR3 DNA is TGTGCCAGCAGCGTACCGGGACTCTCCTACAATGAGCAGTTCTTC.